The 23 T cell receptor beta chains below were found in one sample sequenced in a study of T cells in Graves' hyperthyroidism and ophthalmopathy (dated by TCRdb to between 2017 and 2020). Libraries were constructed by multiplex PCR. Sequencing relied on an Illumina HiSeq 2000. Amplification of TCR beta CDR3 regions was carried out from RNA transcripts. For the first round of RT-PCR on the TCR CDR3, the HTBI primer set was used together with the Qiagen OneStep RT-PCR kit. TCRdb ran its own pipeline on the public reads, namely fastp trimming at Q25 and MiXCR clone calling, and kept in-frame beta chains. Identical CDR3 protein sequences are pooled into one entry, listed with their most common genes and DNA. The sample table lists roughly 580,000 distinct CDR3 sequences, about 15% of them with a count of one. The ten biggest clones cover roughly 5.7% of the sample. Sequences were obtained from blood. These receptors all come from a woman aged 30 to 39 with Graves' hyperthyroidism that later progressed to Graves' ophthalmopathy.

This clonotype appeared many times. The genes are TRBV10-3 and TRBJ2-3; D might be TRBD1 or TRBD2, each matching 6 bases. This CDR3 spans 15 amino acids. Between the trimmed V and J ends, which lost 0 bases and 2 bases, there was a span of 9 bases. CDR1 is ENHRY and CDR2 is SYGVKD in the germline V gene. The chain's CDR3 is CAISESGGLTDTQYF. Written as DNA, the CDR3 is TGTGCCATCAGTGAGTCTGGGGGGCTCACAGATACGCAGTATTTT.

At least ten counts were recorded for this clonotype. The genes are TRBV6-2 or TRBV6-3 and TRBJ2-7, with 10 bases that match TRBD2. The germline V gene has CDR1 MNHEY and CDR2 SVGEGT. V lost 6 bases, J lost 1 base, and 6 bases stayed unmatched. There are 15 residues in the CDR3. This CDR3 is CASSYGLADSYEQYF. The CDR3 coding sequence is TGTGCCAGCAGCTACGGACTAGCGGATTCCTACGAGCAGTACTTC.

This clonotype was picked up a small number of times. This rearrangement joins TRBV5-1 to TRBJ2-6; 11 positions agree with TRBD2. The ends lost 0 bases at V and 0 bases at J; junction bases unmatched: 20. Per germline, CDR1 SGHRS and CDR2 YFSETQ. The CDR3 has 24 amino acids. For the CDR3, the DNA is TGCGCCAGCAGCTTGGCCCCGCCATCAGGGACTAGCGGCATAACTTTCTCTGGGGCCAACGTCCTGACTTTC. It encodes CASSLAPPSGTSGITFSGANVLTF.

This clonotype was observed at least ten times. V gene TRBV15 combines with J gene TRBJ2-4; unclear D gene. The germline gives CDR1 LNHNV, CDR2 YYDKDF (reference sequence). V was shortened by 0 bases and J by 0 bases, with 12 bases between the two germline ends. CDR3 length equals 17 residues. CDR3 in amino acids: CATSRDSSGLAKNIQYF. CDR3 sequence (DNA): TGTGCCACCAGCAGAGATTCTAGTGGGTTAGCCAAAAACATTCAGTACTTC.

The table lists this clonotype with many counts. This rearrangement joins TRBV27 to TRBJ2-7; D tentatively reads TRBD1 or TRBD2 (5 bases each). Looked up from germline, CDR1 is MNHEY and CDR2 is SMNVEV (reference sequence). V gave up 3 bases and J gave up 3 bases, with 24 bases separating them. The CDR3 has 18 amino acids. As DNA, the CDR3 is TGTGCCAGCAGTTTGTCATCAGGGTTAAGTGGTGCGGGCTACGAGCAGTACTTC. It is translated as CASSLSSGLSGAGYEQYF.

There are many counts of this clonotype. The chain joins TRBV30 to TRBJ2-3; TRBD2 agrees at 7 bases. The trim removed 6 bases at V and 2 bases at J, leaving 5 bases unmatched. Per the germline V gene, CDR1 is GTSNPN and CDR2 is SVGIG (reference sequence). CDR3 size: 13 residues. Written as DNA, the CDR3 is TGTGCCTGCGCGGGAGCAAACACAGATACGCAGTATTTT. Encoded protein: CACAGANTDTQYF.

The chain carries TRBV25-1 and TRBJ2-2; either TRBD1 or TRBD2 may fit D (6 bases each). Per the germline V gene, CDR1 is MGHDK and CDR2 is SYGVNS. V was clipped by 11 bases and J by 0 bases, with 10 bases between them. This CDR3 has 13 amino acids. In nucleotides, the CDR3 is TGTGCCGCGGGACAACCGAACACCGGGGAGCTGTTTTTT. This translates into CAAGQPNTGELFF.

This clonotype was seen ten or more times. The chain has TRBV27 and TRBJ2-7; 8 bases fit TRBD1. The junction had 8 bases not matched to a gene; V was cut back by 4 bases and J by 6 bases. The CDR3 has 14 amino acids. The V gene's germline CDR1 is MNHEY and CDR2 SMNVEV (reference sequence). The CDR3 DNA reads TGTGCCAGCAGTTGGGGGACAGGACAAAGCGAGCAGTACTTC. Translated: CASSWGTGQSEQYF.

This sequence joins TRBV5-4 and TRBJ2-2, with D hard to call. The CDR3 totals 17 residues. Trimming cost V 0 bases and J 0 bases, with 12 bases left between them. Germline V gene lookup returns CDR1 SGHNT and CDR2 YYREEE (reference sequence). The CDR3 here is CASSLGIPPTNTGELFF. The CDR3 region has the DNA TGTGCCAGCAGCTTGGGTATCCCACCAACGAACACCGGGGAGCTGTTTTTT. Full variable domain (missing parts from reference TRBV5-4 and TRBJ2-2): ETGVTQSPTHLIKTRGQQVTLRCSSQSGHNTVSWYQQALGQGPQFIFQYYREEENGRGNFPPRFSGLQFPNYSSELNVNALELDDSALYLCASSLGIPPTNTGELFFGEGSRLTVL.

This clonotype was seen repeatedly, ten times or more. The rearrangement uses TRBV29-1 and TRBJ2-7; TRBD1 agrees at 7 bases. This CDR3 has 14 amino acids. The germline V gene has CDR1 SQVTM and CDR2 ANQGSEA. J gave up 1 base and V 4 bases, and 7 bases lay outside the gene matches. CDR3: CSVAGTDKSYEQYF. The CDR3 nucleotides are TGCAGCGTTGCCGGGACAGATAAGTCCTACGAGCAGTACTTC.

This clonotype has more than one count but fewer than ten. V is TRBV25-1 and J is TRBJ2-1; D not resolved. Trimming stripped 4 bases from V and 9 bases from J, with 13 bases between. Looked up from germline, CDR1 is MGHDK and CDR2 is SYGVNS. The CDR3 length is 13 residues. The CDR3 loop reads CASSAGFQSEQFF. The CDR3 DNA follows: TGTGCCAGCAGTGCCGGCTTCCAGAGTGAGCAGTTCTTC.

This clonotype showed up many times. The V call is TRBV29-1, the J call TRBJ1-4; 7 positions match TRBD1. Per the germline V gene, CDR1 is SQVTM and CDR2 is ANQGSEA. The CDR3 has 14 residues. J lost 8 bases, V lost 0 bases, and 6 bases had no gene match. CDR3 loop: CSVEDGDRREKLFF. CDR3 bases: TGCAGCGTTGAAGATGGGGACAGACGGGAAAAACTGTTTTTT. Together with reference TRBV29-1 and TRBJ1-4, the CDR3 gives the full variable domain: SAVISQKPSRDICQRGTSLTIQCQVDSQVTMMFWYRQQPGQSLTLIATANQGSEATYESGFVIDKFPISRPNLTFSTLTVSNMSPEDSSIYLCSVEDGDRREKLFFGSGTQLSVL.

This clonotype came up many times. V usage is TRBV6-2 or TRBV6-3 and J usage is TRBJ2-1; 10 bases line up with TRBD2. Germline loops: CDR1 MNHEY, CDR2 SVGEGT. The CDR3 is 15 residues long. The trim removed 2 bases at V and 4 bases at J, leaving 2 bases unmatched. The CDR3, as DNA: TGTGCCAGCAGTTACCTACTAGCGGGATACAATGAGCAGTTCTTC. This translates into CASSYLLAGYNEQFF.

This clonotype was recorded many times. V gene TRBV11-2 combines with J gene TRBJ1-2; possible D gene TRBD1, 6 bases. The ends were cut back, 6 bases at V and 8 bases at J, with 19 bases in the middle. This CDR3 has 14 residues. Germline CDR1 SGHAT, CDR2 FQNNGV. The CDR3 sequence: CASSSVRRGHGYTF. CDR3 bases: TGTGCCAGCAGTTCTGTCCGCAGGGGTCACGGCTACACCTTC.

This clonotype appeared many times. The chain joins TRBV7-3 to TRBJ2-1; 8 bases are a match to TRBD2. The CDR3 length is 16 residues. Losses at the gene ends were 1 base for V and 6 bases for J; bases not matched to a gene: 8. CDR1 SGHTA and CDR2 FQGTGA come from the germline V gene. This CDR3 reads CASSLSQGLGGNEQFF. In DNA form, the CDR3 reads TGTGCCAGCAGCTTAAGTCAGGGACTAGGGGGCAATGAGCAGTTCTTC. Complete variable domain (other parts from reference TRBV7-3 and TRBJ2-1): GAGVSQTPSNKVTEKGKYVELRCDPISGHTALYWYRQSLGQGPEFLIYFQGTGAADDSGLPNDRFFAVRPEGSVSTLKIQRTERGDSAVYLCASSLSQGLGGNEQFFGPGTRLTVL.

The chain joins TRBV20-1 to TRBJ2-7; 10 nucleotides agree with TRBD2. In germline, CDR1 is DFQATT, CDR2 SNEGSKA (reference sequence). The J segment lost 6 bases and the V segment lost 6 bases, leaving 14 bases of the junction unmatched. CDR3 length: 15 amino acids. The CDR3 nucleotides are TGCAGTGCCACAATGCGCGGGCTAGCGGGAGTCGAGCAGTACTTC. Its protein product is CSATMRGLAGVEQYF.

In regard to this clonotype: Given a much more abundant clone one base away, this may be a read error. The CDR3 ends on some other residue instead of the conserved phenylalanine or tryptophan, so this is likely a read error. The chain is built from TRBV7-9 and TRBJ1-2; TRBD1 might be the D (6 bases). Trimming shortened V by 1 base and J by 2 bases, and 11 bases separated the two germline ends. The CDR3 covers 15 residues. Germline CDR1 reads SEHNR; CDR2 reads FQNEAQ (reference sequence). This CDR3 is CASSLGNTGNYGYTL. The CDR3 DNA follows: TGTGCCAGCAGCTTAGGAAACACAGGGAACTATGGCTACACCCTC.

This clonotype appeared a few times. In DNA, the CDR3 is TGCAGTGCCCTTAGGACACGTGAGGCTGAAAAACTGTTTTTT. Translation gives CSALRTREAEKLFF. V and J are TRBV20-1 and TRBJ1-4; a possible D gene is TRBD1 (5 bases). CDR1 is DFQATT, CDR2 SNEGSKA, per germline (reference sequence). CDR3 length equals 14 residues. Trimming took off 6 bases at V and 7 bases at J, with 18 bases between the two ends.

This clonotype was recorded at least ten times. The chain is built from TRBV30 and TRBJ2-7; possibly TRBD2 for D (7 bases). Germline V lookup: CDR1 GTSNPN, CDR2 SVGIG (reference sequence). V lost 2 bases, J lost 0 bases, and 14 bases lay in between. This CDR3 region has 15 residues. The CDR3 DNA sequence: TGTGCCTGGAGTTCTAGGGGGGGGAGCTCCTACGAGCAGTACTTC. Translated, it gives CAWSSRGGSSYEQYF.

This clonotype occurred a few times. The chain carries TRBV9 and TRBJ2-7; the D call may be TRBD1 or TRBD2 (5 bases each). This CDR3 has 15 amino acids. Germline lookup yields CDR1 SGDLS and CDR2 YYNGEE. The germline V and J ends were trimmed by 4 bases and 4 bases, with 18 bases remaining between them. This chain's CDR3 is CASSLTGTLGYEQYF. In DNA, the CDR3 is TGTGCCAGCAGCCTTACCGGGACCCTCGGGTACGAGCAGTACTTC.

This clonotype came up many times. The chain joins TRBV6-1 to TRBJ1-1; D is unresolved. Germline CDR1 and CDR2: MNHNS and SASEGT. V was pared by 5 bases and J by 1 base, with 8 bases between. The CDR3 extends over 13 amino acids. The CDR3 DNA is TGTGCCAGCAGTATCCCTGGGAACACTGAAGCTTTCTTT. Translating gives CASSIPGNTEAFF.

J is TRBJ1-3 and V is TRBV18; 7 bases map to TRBD1. Unmatched junction bases numbered 5, after V lost 0 bases and J lost 0 bases. CDR3 length: 17 residues. Germline V CDR1 and CDR2: KGHSH, LQKENI. CDR3 protein: CASSPPDRVPSGNTIYF. DNA for the CDR3: TGTGCCAGCTCACCACCAGACAGGGTCCCCTCTGGAAACACCATATATTTT.

This clonotype has a count of ten or more. The chain has TRBV6-1 and TRBJ1-1; TRBD1 aligns across 8 bases. The CDR3 consists of 11 residues. J was trimmed by 8 bases and V by 7 bases; bases with no gene match: 3. In germline, CDR1 is MNHNS, CDR2 SASEGT. CDR3 loop: CASIDRGEAFF. The CDR3, as DNA: TGTGCCAGCATCGACAGGGGAGAAGCTTTCTTT.